Sequencing of this TCR beta chain was carried out in a study of T cell repertoires in cytomegalovirus infection. Study at large: Selected CMV epitopes included recently identified HLA-C-restricted ones as well as well-studied HLA-B-restricted ones. Carrying CMV and the relevant HLA type showed in public TCR beta signatures. Study-wide findings and caveats: Summed frequency of public TCR beta families distinguished CMV carriers with the relevant HLA.

In this sample, this clonotype turned up a few times. Its antigen is as yet unknown. Germline lookup yields CDR1 MGHDK and CDR2 SYGVNS. With 8 bases removed from V and 3 bases from J, the gap between germline ends came to 13 bases. This CDR3 region has 14 residues. TCRdb processed the reads anew with MiXCR; each CDR3 protein has one entry. Of hundreds of thousands of distinct CDR3 sequences detected, 42% appear once; the ten largest clones hold just under 45%. The specimen was cultured PBMCs, collected from culture after CMV antigen stimulation. The chain has TRBV25-1 and TRBJ1-4, with D perhaps TRBD1 (5 bases). The receptor was derived from a human donor in good health (CMV status not recorded). Some clones in this sample may be carry-over from other donors' samples. The CDR3 bases are TGTGCCAGCCTCCCCCGGGGCCCTAATGAAAAACTGTTTTTT. This codes for CASLPRGPNEKLFF. The complete variable domain, with remaining parts taken from reference TRBV25-1 and TRBJ1-4, reads EADIYQTPRYLVIGTGKKITLECSQTMGHDKMYWYQQDPGMELHLIHYSYGVNSTEKGDLSSESTVSRIRTEHFPLTLESARPSHTSQYLCASLPRGPNEKLFFGSGTQLSVL.